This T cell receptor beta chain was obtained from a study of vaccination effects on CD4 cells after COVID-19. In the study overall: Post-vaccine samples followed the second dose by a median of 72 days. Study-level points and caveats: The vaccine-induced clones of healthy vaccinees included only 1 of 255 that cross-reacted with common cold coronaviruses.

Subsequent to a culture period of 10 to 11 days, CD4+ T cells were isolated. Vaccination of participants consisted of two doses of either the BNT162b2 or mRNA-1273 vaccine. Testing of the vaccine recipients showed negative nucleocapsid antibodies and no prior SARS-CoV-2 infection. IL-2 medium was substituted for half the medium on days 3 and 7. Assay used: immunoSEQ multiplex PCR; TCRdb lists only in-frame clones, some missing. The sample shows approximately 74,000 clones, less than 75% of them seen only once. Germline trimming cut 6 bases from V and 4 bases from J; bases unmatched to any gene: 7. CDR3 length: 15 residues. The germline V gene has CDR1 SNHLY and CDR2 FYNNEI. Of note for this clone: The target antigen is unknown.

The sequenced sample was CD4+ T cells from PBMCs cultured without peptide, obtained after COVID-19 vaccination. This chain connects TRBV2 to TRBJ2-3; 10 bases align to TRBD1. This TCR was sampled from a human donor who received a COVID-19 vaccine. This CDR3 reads CASSLRTGGADTQYF. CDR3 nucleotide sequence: TGTGCCAGCAGCCTTAGGACAGGGGGGGCAGATACGCAGTATTTT.